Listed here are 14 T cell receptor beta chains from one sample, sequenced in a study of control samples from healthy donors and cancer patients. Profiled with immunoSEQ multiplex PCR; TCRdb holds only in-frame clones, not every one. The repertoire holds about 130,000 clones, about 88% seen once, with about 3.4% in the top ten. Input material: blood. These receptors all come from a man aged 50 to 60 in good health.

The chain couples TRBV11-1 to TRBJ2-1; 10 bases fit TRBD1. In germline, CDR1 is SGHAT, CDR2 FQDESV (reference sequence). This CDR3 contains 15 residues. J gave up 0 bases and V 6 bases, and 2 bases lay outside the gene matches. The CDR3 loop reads CASRRDRGSYNEQFF. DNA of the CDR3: TGTGCCAGCAGACGGGACAGGGGCTCCTACAATGAGCAGTTCTTC. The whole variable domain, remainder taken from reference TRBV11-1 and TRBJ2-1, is EAEVAQSPRYKITEKSQAVAFWCDPISGHATLYWYRQILGQGPELLVQFQDESVVDDSQLPKDRFSAERLKGVDSTLKIQPAELGDSAMYLCASRRDRGSYNEQFFGPGTRLTVL.

The CDR3, as DNA: TGTGCCAGCAGACCTAGCGGGGATACGCAGTATTTT. This gives the protein CASRPSGDTQYF. The chain links TRBV11-3 to TRBJ2-3; 8 bases are a match to TRBD2. CDR1 is SGHNT, CDR2 YENEEA, per germline. Trimming removed 6 bases from V and 6 bases from J; junction bases left unmatched: 2. The CDR3 totals 12 residues. The complete variable domain, with remaining parts taken from reference TRBV11-3 and TRBJ2-3, reads EAGVVQSPRYKIIEKKQPVAFWCNPISGHNTLYWYLQNLGQGPELLIRYENEEAVDDSQLPKDRFSAERLKGVDSTLKIQPAELGDSAVYLCASRPSGDTQYFGPGTRLTVL.

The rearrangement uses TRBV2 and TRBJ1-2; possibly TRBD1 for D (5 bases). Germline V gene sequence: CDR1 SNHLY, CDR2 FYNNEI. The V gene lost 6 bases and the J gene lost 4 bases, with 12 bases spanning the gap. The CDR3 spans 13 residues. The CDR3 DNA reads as TGTGCCAGCAGGGGGGGTATGGCCTATGGCTACACCTTC. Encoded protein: CASRGGMAYGYTF.

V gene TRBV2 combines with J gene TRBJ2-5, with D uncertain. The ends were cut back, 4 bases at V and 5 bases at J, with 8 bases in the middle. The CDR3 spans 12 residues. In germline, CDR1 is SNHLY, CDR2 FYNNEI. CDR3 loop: CASSAVWETQYF. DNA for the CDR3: TGTGCCAGCAGTGCCGTGTGGGAGACCCAGTACTTC. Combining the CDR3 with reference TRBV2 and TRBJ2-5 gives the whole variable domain EPEVTQTPSHQVTQMGQEVILRCVPISNHLYFYWYRQILGQKVEFLVSFYNNEISEKSEIFDDQFSVERPDGSNFTLKIRSTKLEDSAMYFCASSAVWETQYFGPGTRLLVL.

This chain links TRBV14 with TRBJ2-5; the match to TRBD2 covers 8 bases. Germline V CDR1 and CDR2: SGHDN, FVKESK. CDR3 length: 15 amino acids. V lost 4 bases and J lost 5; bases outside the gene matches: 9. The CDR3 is CASSPFAGGAETQYF. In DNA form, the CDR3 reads TGTGCCAGCAGCCCTTTTGCGGGGGGCGCGGAGACCCAGTACTTC.

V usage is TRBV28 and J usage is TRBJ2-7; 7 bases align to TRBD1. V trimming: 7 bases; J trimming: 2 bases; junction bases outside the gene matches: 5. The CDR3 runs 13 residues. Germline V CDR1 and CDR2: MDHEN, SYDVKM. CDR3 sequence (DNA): TGTGCCAGCATCCCGGGACAGACCTACGAGCAGTACTTC. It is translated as CASIPGQTYEQYF.

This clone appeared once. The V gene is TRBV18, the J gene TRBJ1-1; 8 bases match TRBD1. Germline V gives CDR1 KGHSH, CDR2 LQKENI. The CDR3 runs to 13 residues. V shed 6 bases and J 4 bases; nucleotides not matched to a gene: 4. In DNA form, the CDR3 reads TGTGCCAGCTCCCTAGACAGGGGCACTGAAGCTTTCTTT. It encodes CASSLDRGTEAFF.

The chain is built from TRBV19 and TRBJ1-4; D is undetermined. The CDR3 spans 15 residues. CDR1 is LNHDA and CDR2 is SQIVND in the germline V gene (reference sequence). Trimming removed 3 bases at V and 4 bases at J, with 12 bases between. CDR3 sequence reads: CASSMTGMGNEKLFF. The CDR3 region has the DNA TGTGCCAGTAGTATGACGGGGATGGGTAATGAAAAACTGTTTTTT.

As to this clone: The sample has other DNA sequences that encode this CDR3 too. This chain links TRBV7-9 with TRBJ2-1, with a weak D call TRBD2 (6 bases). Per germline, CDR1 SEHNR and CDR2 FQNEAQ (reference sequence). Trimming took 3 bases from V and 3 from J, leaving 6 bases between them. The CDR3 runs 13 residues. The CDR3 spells CASSLGLYNEQFF. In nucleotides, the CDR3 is TGTGCCAGCAGCTTGGGACTCTACAATGAGCAGTTCTTC.

The CDR3 sequence is CASRLGLPDTQYF. The DNA for the CDR3 is TGCGCCAGCAGATTGGGACTTCCAGATACGCAGTATTTT. This chain links TRBV10-2 with TRBJ2-3; D may be TRBD2 (6 bases). V was cut by 6 bases and J by 4 bases, with 11 bases left in between. The CDR3 consists of 13 residues. Germline V CDR1 and CDR2: WSHSY, SAAADI.

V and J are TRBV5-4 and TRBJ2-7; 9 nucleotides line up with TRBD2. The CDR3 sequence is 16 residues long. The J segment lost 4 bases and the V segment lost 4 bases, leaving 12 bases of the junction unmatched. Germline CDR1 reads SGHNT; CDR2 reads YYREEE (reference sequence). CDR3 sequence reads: CASSRIDAGGRYEQYF. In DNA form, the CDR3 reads TGTGCCAGCAGCCGAATAGACGCGGGGGGGCGTTACGAGCAGTACTTC.

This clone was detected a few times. The CDR3 spells CASSIFRGRSHQPQHF. The CDR3 DNA reads as TGTGCCAGTAGTATATTCAGGGGAAGAAGCCATCAGCCCCAGCATTTT. This chain joins TRBV19 and TRBJ1-5; a weak D match, TRBD1 (6 bases). The CDR3 runs to 16 residues. Germline assignment: CDR1 LNHDA and CDR2 SQIVND (reference sequence). The V end lost 2 bases, the J end lost 5 bases, and 16 bases lay between the germline ends.

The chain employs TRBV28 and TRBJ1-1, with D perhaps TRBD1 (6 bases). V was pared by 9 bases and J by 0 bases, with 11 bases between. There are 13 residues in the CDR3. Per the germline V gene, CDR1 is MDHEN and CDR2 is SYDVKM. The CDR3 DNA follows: TGTGCCAGGGGGGGACACCTGAACACTGAAGCTTTCTTT. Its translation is CARGGHLNTEAFF.

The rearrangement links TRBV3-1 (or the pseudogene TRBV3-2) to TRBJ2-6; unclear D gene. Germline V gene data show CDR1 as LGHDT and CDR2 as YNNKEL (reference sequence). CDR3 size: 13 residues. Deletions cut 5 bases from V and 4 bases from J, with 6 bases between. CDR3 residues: CASSAPGANVLTF. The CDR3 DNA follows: TGTGCCAGCAGCGCCCCCGGGGCCAACGTCCTGACTTTC.